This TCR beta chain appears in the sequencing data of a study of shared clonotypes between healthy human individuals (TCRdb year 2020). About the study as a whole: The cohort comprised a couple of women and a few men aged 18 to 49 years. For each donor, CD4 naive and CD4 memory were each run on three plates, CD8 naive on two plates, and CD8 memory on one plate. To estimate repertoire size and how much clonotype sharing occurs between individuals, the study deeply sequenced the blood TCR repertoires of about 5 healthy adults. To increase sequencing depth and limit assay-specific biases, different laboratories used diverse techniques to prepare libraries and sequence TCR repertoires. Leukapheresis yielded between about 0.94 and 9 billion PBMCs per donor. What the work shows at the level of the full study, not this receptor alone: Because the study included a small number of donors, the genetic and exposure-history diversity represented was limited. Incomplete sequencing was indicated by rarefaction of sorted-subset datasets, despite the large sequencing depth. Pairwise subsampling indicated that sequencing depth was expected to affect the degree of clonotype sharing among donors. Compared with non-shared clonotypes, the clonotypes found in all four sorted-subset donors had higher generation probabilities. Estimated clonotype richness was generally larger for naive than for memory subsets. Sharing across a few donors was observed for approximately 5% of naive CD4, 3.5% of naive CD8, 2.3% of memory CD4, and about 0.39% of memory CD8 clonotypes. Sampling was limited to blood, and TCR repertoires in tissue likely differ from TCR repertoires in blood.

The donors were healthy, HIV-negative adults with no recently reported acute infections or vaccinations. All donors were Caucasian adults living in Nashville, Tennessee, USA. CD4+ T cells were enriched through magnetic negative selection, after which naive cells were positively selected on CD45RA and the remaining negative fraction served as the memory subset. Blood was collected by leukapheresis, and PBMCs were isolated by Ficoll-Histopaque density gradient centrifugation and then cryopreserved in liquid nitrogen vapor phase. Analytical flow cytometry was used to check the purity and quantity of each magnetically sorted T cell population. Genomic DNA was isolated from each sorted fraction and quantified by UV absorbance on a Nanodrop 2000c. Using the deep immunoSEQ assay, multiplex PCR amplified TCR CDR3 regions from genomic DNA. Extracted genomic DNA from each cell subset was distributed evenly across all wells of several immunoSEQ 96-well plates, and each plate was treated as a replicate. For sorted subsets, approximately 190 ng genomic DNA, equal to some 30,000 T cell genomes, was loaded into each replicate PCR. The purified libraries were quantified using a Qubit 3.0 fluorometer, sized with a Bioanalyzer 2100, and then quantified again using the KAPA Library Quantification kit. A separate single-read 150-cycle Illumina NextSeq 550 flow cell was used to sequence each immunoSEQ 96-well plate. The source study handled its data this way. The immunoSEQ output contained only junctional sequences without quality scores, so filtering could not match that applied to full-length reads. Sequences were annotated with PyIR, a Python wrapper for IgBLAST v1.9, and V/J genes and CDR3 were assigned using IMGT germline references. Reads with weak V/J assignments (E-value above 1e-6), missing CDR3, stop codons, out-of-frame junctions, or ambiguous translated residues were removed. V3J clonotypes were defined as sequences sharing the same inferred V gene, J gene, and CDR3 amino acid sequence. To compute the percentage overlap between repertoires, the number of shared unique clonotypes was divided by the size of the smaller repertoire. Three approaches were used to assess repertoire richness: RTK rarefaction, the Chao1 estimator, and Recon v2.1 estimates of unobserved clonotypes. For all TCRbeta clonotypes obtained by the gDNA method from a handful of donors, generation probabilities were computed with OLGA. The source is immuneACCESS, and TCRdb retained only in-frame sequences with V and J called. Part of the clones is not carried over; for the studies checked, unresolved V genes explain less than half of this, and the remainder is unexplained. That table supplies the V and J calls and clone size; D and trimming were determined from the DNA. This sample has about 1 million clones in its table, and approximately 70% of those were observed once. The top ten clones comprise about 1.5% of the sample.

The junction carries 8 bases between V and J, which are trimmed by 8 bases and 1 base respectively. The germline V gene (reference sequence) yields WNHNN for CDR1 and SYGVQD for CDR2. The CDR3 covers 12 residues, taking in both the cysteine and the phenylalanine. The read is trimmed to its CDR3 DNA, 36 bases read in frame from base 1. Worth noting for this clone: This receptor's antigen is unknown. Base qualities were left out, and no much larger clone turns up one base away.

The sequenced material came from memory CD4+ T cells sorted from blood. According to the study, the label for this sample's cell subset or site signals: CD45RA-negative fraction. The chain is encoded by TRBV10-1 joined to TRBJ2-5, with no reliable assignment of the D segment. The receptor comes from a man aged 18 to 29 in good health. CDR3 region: CASGNTQETQYF. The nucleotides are TGCGCCAGCGGGAATACCCAAGAGACCCAGTACTTC.